This entry features one TCR beta chain sequence. The record originates from a study of blood T cells in healthy people across ages. A second PCR of 7 to 11 cycles used a sample-barcoded 5' primer and a J-beta primer mix. TCRdb reanalysed the 5' RACE reads using MiXCR and keeps one entry per CDR3 protein. The sample contains about 1.1 million distinct CDR3 sequences, roughly two fifths of which appear only once. Germline loops: CDR1 SGHDT, CDR2 YYEEEE. Trimming cost V 5 bases and J 2 bases, with 17 bases left between them. The CDR3 covers 16 residues. Sequencing was performed on blood. This chain connects TRBV5-6 to TRBJ2-1; TRBD2 might be the D (5 bases). The clonotype originates from a man aged 18-30 years in good health. CDR3 nucleotide sequence: TGTGCCAGCAGGTCGAGGGATCTGGAGCCCTACAATGAGCAGTTCTTC. It specifies CASRSRDLEPYNEQFF.